Here is one T cell receptor (beta chain) with its context. Its antigen is unidentified. The CDR3 covers 15 residues. V lost 7 bases and J 6 bases, leaving 19 bases between the germline ends. Germline values: CDR1 SGHTS, CDR2 YDEGEE. This entry is derived from a study of OX40 agonist ivuxolimab in advanced cancers. Overall study context: Patients received the agonistic anti-OX40 (CD134) antibody ivuxolimab. Study results and caveats: Low normalized T-cell clonal expansion also characterized some of the nonresponders. Dose levels from 0.1 to 3.0 mg/kg saw CD4+ and CD8+ blood T cells expand clonally by week 6.

Peripheral blood came from all dose cohorts at three timepoints. TCRdb's table, derived via immunoSEQ multiplex PCR, lists solely in-frame clones and lacks some. Here the sample spans about 88,000 clones, roughly 85% being singletons. The receptor was derived from an adult with an advanced solid tumor such as melanoma, head and neck, liver or kidney cancer. The chain combines TRBV5-8 with TRBJ1-4; D gene ambiguous. The sequencing here drew on CD4+ or CD8+ T cells sorted from blood, taken in a trial of the OX40 agonist ivuxolimab. This chain's CDR3 is CASPLRPGIDEKLFF. CDR3 DNA sequence: TGTGCCAGCCCCCTGCGGCCGGGGATAGATGAAAAACTGTTTTTT.